This T cell receptor beta chain comes out of a study of cytomegalovirus exposure and HLA in healthy donors. Looked up from germline, CDR1 is ENHRY and CDR2 is SYGVKD. Trimming at V came to 4 bases and at J to 9 bases, leaving 7 bases not matched to a gene. This CDR3 has 15 residues. Both 60 Vbeta primers and 13 Jbeta primers went into the PCR. Sequencing was performed with immunoSEQ multiplex PCR; in TCRdb, only in-frame clones are kept and a portion is missing. The sample has around 150,000 clones, less than 85% seen once. Study-level points and caveats: For most TCR beta V segments, an earlier analysis put the productive rate at about 87% or about 30% of the time. Later work found that TCR association rates differed between HLA loci; DRB1 had the most and HLA-C the fewest.

As for this clone: The target antigen is unknown.

The chain carries TRBV10-3 and TRBJ1-6; 9 bases map to TRBD1. The sequence came from a man between 35 and 55 years old in good health and CMV-seronegative. Sequencing was carried out using PBMCs. This CDR3 is CAISVGDREGSPLHF. The CDR3 DNA reads TGTGCCATCAGTGTGGGGGACAGGGAGGGTTCACCCCTCCACTTT.